The following is a TCR beta chain sequence with its context. These data originate in a study of PD-1 blockade in classical Hodgkin lymphoma. All patients experienced relapse after autologous stem cell transplantation, and brentuximab vedotin exposure was variable. The data were produced by immunoSEQ multiplex PCR, yet TCRdb's version contains in-frame clones alone and is incomplete. The sample comprises about 24,000 clones, approximately 80% of which are singletons, and 6% to 8.5% rests with the top ten. The CDR3 is made up of 15 amino acids. J was trimmed by 2 bases and V by 6 bases; bases with no gene match: 6. Germline lookup yields CDR1 LNHDA and CDR2 SQIVND (reference sequence).

The sample in question was peripheral blood mononuclear cells (PBMCs), obtained at baseline. This sequence was found in a human donor with classical Hodgkin lymphoma. The V call is TRBV19, the J call TRBJ2-3, with 9 bases identical to TRBD2. CDR3 amino acids: CASRVAGVYTDTQYF. The DNA for the CDR3 is TGTGCCAGTAGAGTAGCGGGGGTCTACACAGATACGCAGTATTTT.